The clone carrying this T cell receptor beta chain has just one count. Stated time point: baseline, week 1 (first vaccination visit). Treatment of the sample: pre-vaccination baseline after standard-of-care therapy. The sample is drawn from a study of a mutant IDH1 vaccine in newly diagnosed glioma. Study-level information: Most had both radiotherapy and temozolomide beforehand; others had only one.

The CDR3 is 14 residues long. Per germline, CDR1 SGHTS and CDR2 YDEGEE. V lost 9 bases and J lost 2, with 18 bases in between. This table comes from immunoSEQ multiplex PCR, and its TCRdb copy is limited to in-frame clones, with some not included. In the table there are about 98,000 clones, approximately 90% of which are singletons. The sequencing used PBMCs, collected from a glioma patient treated with radiotherapy, temozolomide or both. The chain links TRBV5-8 to TRBJ2-7, with TRBD2 as a possible D gene (7 bases). This clonotype was obtained from a woman in her fifties or sixties with glioma. The DNA for the CDR3 is TGTGCCACCACCCGGGACTACAGGGCCTACGAGCAGTACTTC. It yields the protein CATTRDYRAYEQYF.